The 13 T cell receptor beta chains below were found in one sample sequenced in a study of blood T cells in healthy people across ages. PCR was performed a second time for roughly 7 to 11 cycles using a sample-barcoded 5' primer and a J-beta primer mix. TCRdb itself ran the 5' RACE reads through MiXCR, one entry per CDR3 protein. In the table there are some 760,000 distinct CDR3 sequences, about 25% of which are singletons. This sample was shared with a second study, whose subject was T cells of mothers and their children.

The sequenced sample consisted of blood. These receptors all stem from a boy between 5 and 17 years old in good health.

The genes are TRBV28 and TRBJ2-7; 7 bases fit TRBD2. Germline-derived CDR1 and CDR2 are MDHEN and SYDVKM. CDR3 size: 15 residues. With V trimmed by 1 base and J by 5 bases, 8 bases remained unmatched. CDR3 coding DNA: TGTGCCAGCAGTTTATCCCCTGGACTAGACCACGAGCAGTACTTC. Translation: CASSLSPGLDHEQYF.

This clonotype was recorded a few times. CDR3 coding DNA: TGTGCCACCAGGCAGCGGGAAAGCTCCTACAATGAGCAGTTCTTC. Residues: CATRQRESSYNEQFF. The gene calls are TRBV15 and TRBJ2-1; 7 bases map to TRBD2. CDR3 length: 15 amino acids. CDR1 LNHNV and CDR2 YYDKDF come from the germline V gene (reference sequence). J was trimmed by 0 bases and V by 6 bases; bases with no gene match: 5.

This chain connects TRBV3-1 to TRBJ2-7; D possibly uses TRBD1 or TRBD2 (5 bases each). V gave up 0 bases and J gave up 2 bases, with 11 bases separating them. This CDR3 is 15 amino acids long. Germline V CDR1 and CDR2: LGHDT, YNNKEL (reference sequence). As DNA, the CDR3 is TGTGCCAGCAGCCAAGAAGGGACCAAGCCCTACGAGCAGTACTTC. Its protein product is CASSQEGTKPYEQYF.

Comments on this clonotype: One end of the junction is discordant with germline, which a read error may explain. CDR3 bases: TGTGCTAGCAGCCCCCTAGCGGGAAGGACCACCGGGGAGCTGTTTTTT. Translated, it gives CASSPLAGRTTGELFF. The chain joins TRBV7-7 to TRBJ2-2, with TRBD2 matching over 9 bases. The germline gives CDR1 SSHAT, CDR2 FNYEAQ (reference sequence). CDR3 length: 16 residues.

This chain links TRBV5-1 with TRBJ1-6; D possibly corresponds to TRBD1 (6 bases). The germline CDR1 and CDR2 sequences are SGHRS and YFSETQ. V lost 4 bases to trimming and J lost 5 bases, with 10 bases between them. The CDR3 length is 14 residues. CDR3 DNA: TGCGCCAGCAGCGGGACAAGAGATAATTCACCCCTCCACTTT. Translating it yields CASSGTRDNSPLHF.

J is TRBJ1-2 and V is TRBV7-2; 9 bases fit TRBD1. Germline V lookup: CDR1 SGHTA, CDR2 FQGNSA. The CDR3 contains 16 residues. V dropped 1 base and J dropped 1; count of bases not matched to a gene: 4. CDR3 sequence (DNA): TGTGCCAGCAGCTTAGGTGGGACAGGGCTTAACTATGGCTACACCTTC. Translated, it gives CASSLGGTGLNYGYTF.

V usage is TRBV21-1 and J usage is TRBJ2-7; the table names TRBD1, a call not compared with the DNA. TRBV21-1 counts as a pseudogene. The CDR3 runs 15 residues. The CDR3 DNA follows: TGTGCCAGCAGCAAAAGGATGGAGGGGGCGAACGAGCAGTACTTC. Protein: CASSKRMEGANEQYF.

The chain has TRBV7-9 and TRBJ2-1, with TRBD1 identical over 8 bases. The CDR3 is 15 amino acids. The germline V gene has CDR1 SEHNR and CDR2 FQNEAQ (reference sequence). V shed 6 bases, J shed 1 base, and the junction held 5 bases outside the gene matches. The CDR3, as DNA: TGTGCCAGCAGTTTACAGGGGGAATCCTACAATGAGCAGTTCTTC. Amino acids: CASSLQGESYNEQFF.

This rearrangement joins TRBV4-3 to TRBJ1-2; a weak D match, TRBD1 (6 bases). In germline, CDR1 is LGHNA, CDR2 YSLEER. The CDR3 is 15 residues long. V lost 0 bases to trimming and J lost 5 bases, with 13 bases between them. CDR3 bases: TGCGCCAGCAGCCAAGAGGGCAGGGGACGATATGGCTACACCTTC. This codes for CASSQEGRGRYGYTF.

As for this clonotype: The junction departs from germline at one end; a sequencing error may be responsible. This chain's CDR3 is CASRKSGTKGDTQYF. Written as DNA, the CDR3 is TGCGCCAGCAGAAAATCCGGGACCAAGGGAGATACGCAGTATTTT. The chain recombines TRBV11-2 with TRBJ2-3; D possibly uses TRBD1 or TRBD2 (5 bases each). The germline V gene has CDR1 SGHAT and CDR2 FQNNGV. The CDR3 extends over 15 amino acids. Drawing the rest from reference TRBV11-2 and TRBJ2-3, the complete variable domain is EAGVAQSPRYKIIEKRQSVAFWCNPISGHATLYWYQQILGQGPKLLIQFQNNGVVDDSQLPKDRFSAERLKGVDSTLKIQPAKLEDSAVYLCASRKSGTKGDTQYFGPGTRLTVL.

The chain couples TRBV2 to TRBJ2-1; D possibly corresponds to TRBD1 (5 bases). Germline V gives CDR1 SNHLY, CDR2 FYNNEI. V gave up 4 bases and J gave up 5 bases, with 12 bases separating them. The CDR3 totals 14 residues. CDR3 bases: TGTGCCAGCAGTGTAATGCAGGGCAACAATGAGCAGTTCTTC. This encodes CASSVMQGNNEQFF.

This clonotype turned up a few times. The chain is built from TRBV29-1 and TRBJ2-7; the D gene is possibly TRBD2 (6 bases). Germline CDR1 reads SQVTM; CDR2 reads ANQGSEA. The CDR3 length is 14 residues. V was shortened by 2 bases and J by 0 bases, with 11 bases between the two germline ends. For the CDR3, the DNA is TGCAGCGTTGAAACGGGGGACTCCTCCTACGAGCAGTACTTC. It yields the protein CSVETGDSSYEQYF.

Of note for this clonotype: In this CDR3 the conserved last residue, phenylalanine or tryptophan, is missing, so a read error is likely. The chain links TRBV2 to TRBJ1-2; perhaps TRBD1 as D (5 bases). This CDR3 has 16 residues. The V end lost 3 bases, the J end lost 0 bases, and 14 bases lay between the germline ends. Germline CDR1 reads SNHLY; CDR2 reads FYNNEI. CDR3: CASSDLATAANYGYTL. DNA of the CDR3: TGTGCCAGCAGTGATTTGGCGACAGCTGCTAACTATGGCTACACCCTC.